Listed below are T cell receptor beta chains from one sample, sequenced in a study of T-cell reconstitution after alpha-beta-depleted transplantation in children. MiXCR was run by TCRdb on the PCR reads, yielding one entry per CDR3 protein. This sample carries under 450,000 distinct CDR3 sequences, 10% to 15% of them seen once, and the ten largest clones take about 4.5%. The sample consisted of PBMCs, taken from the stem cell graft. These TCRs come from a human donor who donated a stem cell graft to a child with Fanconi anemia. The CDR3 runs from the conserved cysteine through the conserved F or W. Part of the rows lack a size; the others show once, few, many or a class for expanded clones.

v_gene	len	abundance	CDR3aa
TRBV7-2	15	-	CASSQRPGRDEKLFF
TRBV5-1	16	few	CASSLVVAGWQETQYF
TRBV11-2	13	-	CASSLAPWDEQYF
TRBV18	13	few	CASSPTPENGYTF
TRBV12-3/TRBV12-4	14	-	CASSAATVYEKLFF
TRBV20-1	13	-	CSALDRGLETQYF
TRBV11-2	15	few	CASSGVGGVNTEAFF
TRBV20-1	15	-	CSATLQGTGFYGYTF
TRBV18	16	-	CASSPLPGTGEETQYF
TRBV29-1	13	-	CSSKTAGADGYTF
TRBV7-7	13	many	CASSLGGINEQFF
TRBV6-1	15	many	CASSHQPGVGTEAFF
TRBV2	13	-	CASSVGYNYGYTF
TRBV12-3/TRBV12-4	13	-	CASSTGNTGELFF
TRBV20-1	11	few	CSATYSLGYTF
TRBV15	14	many	CATSRGGETGELFF
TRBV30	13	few	CAWQDWTENGYTF
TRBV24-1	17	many	CATSDSLAGSSYNEQFF
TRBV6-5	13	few	CASLRAFNYGYTF
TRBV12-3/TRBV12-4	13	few	CASSGTGRGEQYF
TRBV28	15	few	CASTPLGGAAGEQFF
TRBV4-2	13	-	CASSTGGGREQYF
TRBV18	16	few	CASSPGPGSGANVLTF
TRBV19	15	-	CASSRAGGPYNEQFF
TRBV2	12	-	CASSYGFTEAFF
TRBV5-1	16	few	CASSFSEQGAYNEQFF
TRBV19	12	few	CASSMDRSFLGF
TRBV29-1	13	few	CSVVRAPNYGYTF
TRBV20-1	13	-	CSARSGGLNEQFF
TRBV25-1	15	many	CASSDPGTSTDTQYF
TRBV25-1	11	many	CASSKNRGYTF
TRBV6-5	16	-	CASSSLARQGIYEQYF
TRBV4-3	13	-	CASSQREQETQYF
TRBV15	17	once	CATSRDNSKPLNYGYTF
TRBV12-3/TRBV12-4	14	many	CASSVGVPNTEAFF
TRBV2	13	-	CASTPTGSYEQYF
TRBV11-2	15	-	CASSLDTQGLWGYTF
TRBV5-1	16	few	CASSPPEGATTGELFF
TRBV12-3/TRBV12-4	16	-	CASSEQLRTAPGGYTF
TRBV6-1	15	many	CASSATGVANTEAFF
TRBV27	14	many	CASSLLTGKYEQYF
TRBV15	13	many	CATSRDSHNEQFF
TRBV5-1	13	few	CASSSEGFGELFF
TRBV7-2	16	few	CASSLAAGDRSQPQHF
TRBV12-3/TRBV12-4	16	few	CASSPTVTFSNQPQHF
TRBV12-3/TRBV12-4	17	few	CASRAGQGSILNYGYTF
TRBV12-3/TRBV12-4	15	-	CASTEKRSAYNEQFF
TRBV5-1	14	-	CASSSQGAQETQYF
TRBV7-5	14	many	CISVSGDCLERLPF
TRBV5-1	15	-	CASSAITGPTYEQYF